This T cell receptor beta chain was sequenced during a study of blood T cell repertoires in COVID-19. Background on the study: The samples span acute and convalescent COVID-19 from the United States, Italy and Spain. T cells, B-cell-depleted T cells, or PBMCs supplied cDNA or gDNA.

This CDR3 spans 13 amino acids. The germline V gene has CDR1 LGHNA and CDR2 YNFKEQ. V lost 0 bases and J 4 bases, leaving 6 bases between the germline ends. In the authors' methods: Reference gene primer amplification gave estimated nucleated cell counts. Sequencing used immunoSEQ multiplex PCR; TCRdb keeps in-frame clones, though not all of them. D and trimming come from the DNA, and the V and J calls and clone size come from that table. The sample holds about 130,000 clones; approximately 81% are singletons and the top ten take around a third. This chain connects TRBV4-2 to TRBJ1-2, with a possible D match to TRBD1 (5 bases). This sequence was found in a man aged 40-50 years with active or convalescent COVID-19. The sequenced material came from peripheral blood. In nucleotides, the CDR3 is TGTGCCAGCAGCCAAGAGGGGGGCTATGGCTACACCTTC. Protein product: CASSQEGGYGYTF.